This TCR beta chain was identified in a study of molecular identifiers for immune sequencing clone quantification. This clonotype was picked up many times. The CDR3 loop spans 12 amino acids. Germline CDR1 SEHNR, CDR2 FQNEAQ (reference sequence). V lost 1 base to trimming and J lost 7 bases, with 8 bases between them. TCRdb re-called the PCR reads through MiXCR, storing one row per CDR3 protein. The table includes approximately 670,000 distinct CDR3 sequences, 20% detected once. The TCR sequence derives from a human donor in good health. Some libraries in this study had Jurkat cell RNA spiked in. The specimen was naive CD8+ T cells from blood, with Jurkat cell RNA spiked in. Sample subset: FACS-sorted CD8+CD4-CCR7+CD45RA+ naive T cells. The chain uses TRBV7-9 and TRBJ2-7; D remains ambiguous. This CDR3 reads CASSLGVMEQYF. The CDR3 bases are TGTGCCAGCAGCTTAGGGGTGATGGAGCAGTACTTC.